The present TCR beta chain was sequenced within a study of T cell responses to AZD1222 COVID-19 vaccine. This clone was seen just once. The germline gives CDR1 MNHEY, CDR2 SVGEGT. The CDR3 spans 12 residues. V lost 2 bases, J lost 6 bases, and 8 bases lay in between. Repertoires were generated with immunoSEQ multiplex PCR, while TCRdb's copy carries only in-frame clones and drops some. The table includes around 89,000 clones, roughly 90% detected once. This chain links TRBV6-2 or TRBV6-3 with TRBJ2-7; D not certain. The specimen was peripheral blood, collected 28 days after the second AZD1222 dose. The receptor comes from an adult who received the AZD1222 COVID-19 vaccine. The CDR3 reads CASSYTRTEQYF. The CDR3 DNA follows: TGTGCCAGCAGTTACACCCGTACCGAGCAGTACTTC.